The T cell receptor beta chain under discussion was sequenced for a study of T cells in Graves' hyperthyroidism and ophthalmopathy. RNA transcripts yielded amplified TCR beta CDR3 regions. With the HTBI primer set, the TCR CDR3 went through a first round of RT-PCR. TCRdb redid the calling of the multiplex PCR reads with MiXCR, one entry per CDR3 protein. The table shows hundreds of thousands of distinct CDR3 sequences, with around 20% occurring only once. The CDR3 totals 14 residues. Per germline, CDR1 SGHAT and CDR2 FQNNGV. V was pared by 5 bases and J by 7 bases, with 17 bases between. The origin of this receptor is a man between 25 and 39 years old with Graves' ophthalmopathy. The sequencing input was blood. V is TRBV11-2 and J is TRBJ1-2; possibly TRBD1 for D (6 bases). CDR3 loop: CASSLAGAKSGYTF. For the CDR3, the DNA is TGTGCCAGCAGCCTAGCGGGGGCAAAGAGTGGCTACACCTTC.